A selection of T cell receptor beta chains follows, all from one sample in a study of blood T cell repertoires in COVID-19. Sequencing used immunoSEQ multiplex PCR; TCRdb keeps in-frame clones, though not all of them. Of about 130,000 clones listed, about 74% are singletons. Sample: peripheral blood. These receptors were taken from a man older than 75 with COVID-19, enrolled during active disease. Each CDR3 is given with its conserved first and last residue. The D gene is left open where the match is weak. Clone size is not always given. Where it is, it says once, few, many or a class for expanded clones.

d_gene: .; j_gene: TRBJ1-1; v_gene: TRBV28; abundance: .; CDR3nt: TGTGCCGCGCACCGGACAGATCCAGTAAATTGGTTTGAAGCTTTCTTT; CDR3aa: CAAHRTDPVNWFEAFF
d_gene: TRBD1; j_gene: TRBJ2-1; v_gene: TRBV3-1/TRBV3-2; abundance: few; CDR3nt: TGTGCCAGCAAAGAACAAGGGGGCCATGAGCAGTTCTTC; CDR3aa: CASKEQGGHEQFF
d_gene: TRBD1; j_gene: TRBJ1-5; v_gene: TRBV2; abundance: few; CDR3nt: TGTGCCAGCAGTCCGGGACAGGGGGGTCAGCCCCAGCATTTT; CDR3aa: CASSPGQGGQPQHF
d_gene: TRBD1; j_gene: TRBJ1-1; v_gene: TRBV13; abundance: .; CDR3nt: TGTGCCAGCAGCCCTAGACAGGGTCGAGGGAACACTGAAGCTTTCTTT; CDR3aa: CASSPRQGRGNTEAFF
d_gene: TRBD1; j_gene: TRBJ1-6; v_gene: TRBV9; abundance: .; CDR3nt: TGTGCCAGCAGCGTAGCAGGGGGTCTTAATTCACCCCTCCACTTT; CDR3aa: CASSVAGGLNSPLHF
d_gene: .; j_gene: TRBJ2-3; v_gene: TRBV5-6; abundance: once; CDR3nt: TGTGCCAGCAGCTACCGAGGGGGGGGCAGCACAGATACGCAGTATTTT; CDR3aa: CASSYRGGGSTDTQYF
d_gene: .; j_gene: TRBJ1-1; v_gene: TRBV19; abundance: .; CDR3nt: TGTGCCAGTAGTATTTTCAGGGGCGGGAACACTGAAGCTTTCTTT; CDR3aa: CASSIFRGGNTEAFF
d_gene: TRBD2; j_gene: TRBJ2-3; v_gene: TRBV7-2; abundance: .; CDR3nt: TGTGCCAGCAGCTTAGTTAGCGGGAGGGTACGTGGTACGCAGTATTTT; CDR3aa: CASSLVSGRVRGTQYF
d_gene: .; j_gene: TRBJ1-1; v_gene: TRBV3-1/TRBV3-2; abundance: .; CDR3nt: TGTGCCAGCAGCCCGGACTGGATGAACACTGAAGCTTTCTTT; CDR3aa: CASSPDWMNTEAFF
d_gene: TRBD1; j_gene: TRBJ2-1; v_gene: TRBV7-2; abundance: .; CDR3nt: TGTGCCAGCAGCTTAGGTAGCATGGCCGGGACAGGGGCCCAGCAGTTCTTC; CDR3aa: CASSLGSMAGTGAQQFF
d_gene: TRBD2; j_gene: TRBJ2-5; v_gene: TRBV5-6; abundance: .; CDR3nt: TGTGCCAGCAGCGGGGGGACTATTCAAGAGACCCAGTACTTC; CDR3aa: CASSGGTIQETQYF
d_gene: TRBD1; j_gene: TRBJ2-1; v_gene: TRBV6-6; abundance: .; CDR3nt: TGTGCCAGCAGACAGGGGTACTCCTACAATGAGCAGTTCTTC; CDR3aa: CASRQGYSYNEQFF
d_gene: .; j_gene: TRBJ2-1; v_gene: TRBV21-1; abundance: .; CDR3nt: TGTGCCAGCACGAGGAATGCTAGGTACAATGAGCAGTTCTTC; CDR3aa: CASTRNARYNEQFF
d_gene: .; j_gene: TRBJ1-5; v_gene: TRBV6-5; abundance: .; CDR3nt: TGTGCCAGCAGTTCCGAGTGGGGCGGTCAGCCCCAGCATTTT; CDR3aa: CASSSEWGGQPQHF